The rows below give T cell receptor beta chains drawn from one sample of a study of CD8+ T cells in alopecia areata. TCRdb's copy holds only in-frame clones and misses some; the assay was immunoSEQ multiplex PCR. Of 140,000 to 150,000 clones listed, around 47% are singletons. Specimen: CD4+ T cells sorted from blood. The receptors shown here come from a human donor with alopecia areata. Each CDR3 is given with its conserved first and last residue. Fields, in order: J gene, clone size, V gene, D gene, CDR3 DNA, CDR3 protein. A D gene is named only where the DNA matches it firmly. A clone size is listed for some rows: how often the clone was seen (once, few, many), or a class if it is expanded.

j_gene: TRBJ1-2
abundance: -
v_gene: TRBV4-1
d_gene: -
CDR3nt: TGCGCCAGCAGCTCCTTCGACAGAACCTATGGCTACACCTTC
CDR3aa: CASSSFDRTYGYTF

j_gene: TRBJ2-7
abundance: once
v_gene: TRBV5-1
d_gene: -
CDR3nt: TGCGCCAGCATTAGCTCCTACGAGCAGTACTTC
CDR3aa: CASISSYEQYF

j_gene: TRBJ2-5
abundance: -
v_gene: TRBV10-3
d_gene: -
CDR3nt: TGTGCCATCAGTGAAGTACCCACTAAAGAAGAGACCCAGTACTTC
CDR3aa: CAISEVPTKEETQYF

j_gene: TRBJ2-6
abundance: -
v_gene: TRBV30
d_gene: -
CDR3nt: TGTGCCCGCAAGGACGGCTCTGGGGCCAACGTCCTGACTTTC
CDR3aa: CARKDGSGANVLTF

j_gene: TRBJ2-3
abundance: -
v_gene: TRBV28
d_gene: -
CDR3nt: TGTGCCAGCAGTAGCCAGGGTACAGATACGCAGTATTTT
CDR3aa: CASSSQGTDTQYF

j_gene: TRBJ2-3
abundance: -
v_gene: TRBV4-2
d_gene: TRBD2
CDR3nt: TGTGCCAGCAGCCAAGATTCGGTAGCGGGACTCCAGCATACGCAGTATTTT
CDR3aa: CASSQDSVAGLQHTQYF

j_gene: TRBJ2-7
abundance: -
v_gene: TRBV29-1
d_gene: -
CDR3nt: TGCAGCGTTGGGATGCACAGGTCTTACGAGCAGTACTTC
CDR3aa: CSVGMHRSYEQYF

j_gene: TRBJ2-3
abundance: -
v_gene: TRBV5-1
d_gene: TRBD1
CDR3nt: TGCGCCAGCAGCCAGGGACAGGGGACAGATACGCAGTATTTT
CDR3aa: CASSQGQGTDTQYF

j_gene: TRBJ2-7
abundance: -
v_gene: TRBV30
d_gene: -
CDR3nt: TGTGCCTGGGAACCGGGACTTGCCTACGAGCAGTACTTC
CDR3aa: CAWEPGLAYEQYF

j_gene: TRBJ2-1
abundance: -
v_gene: TRBV7-9
d_gene: TRBD2
CDR3nt: TGTGCCAGCAGCTTAGCGGGGACTAGCGGCAATGAGCAGTTCTTC
CDR3aa: CASSLAGTSGNEQFF

j_gene: TRBJ2-1
abundance: -
v_gene: TRBV7-9
d_gene: TRBD2
CDR3nt: TGTGCCAGCAGCTCAGGCGGGAGTAAGCAGTTCTTC
CDR3aa: CASSSGGSKQFF

j_gene: TRBJ2-1
abundance: -
v_gene: TRBV28
d_gene: -
CDR3nt: TGTGCCAGCCACAGTCGATATGAGCAGTTCTTC
CDR3aa: CASHSRYEQFF

j_gene: TRBJ2-3
abundance: -
v_gene: TRBV19
d_gene: -
CDR3nt: TGTGCCAGTAGTATGGGGCAGGGCTCCCCAGATACGCAGTATTTT
CDR3aa: CASSMGQGSPDTQYF

j_gene: TRBJ1-2
abundance: once
v_gene: TRBV27
d_gene: -
CDR3nt: TGTGCCAGCAGTTCTATGAGCCTGAACCTCCCTAACTATGGCTACACCTTC
CDR3aa: CASSSMSLNLPNYGYTF

j_gene: TRBJ1-1
abundance: few
v_gene: TRBV7-3
d_gene: -
CDR3nt: TGTGCCAGCAGCTTCGGGCCGGACACTGAAGCTTTCTTT
CDR3aa: CASSFGPDTEAFF

j_gene: TRBJ1-2
abundance: -
v_gene: TRBV29-1
d_gene: TRBD1
CDR3nt: TGCAGCGGCCTTGACAGGGGAGGCTATGGCTACACCTTC
CDR3aa: CSGLDRGGYGYTF

j_gene: TRBJ2-7
abundance: -
v_gene: TRBV27
d_gene: -
CDR3nt: TGTGCCAGCAGTAGACGAACCTCCTACGAGCAGTACTTC
CDR3aa: CASSRRTSYEQYF

j_gene: TRBJ2-3
abundance: -
v_gene: TRBV29-1
d_gene: -
CDR3nt: TGCAGCGTTGAGGGGGATACGCAGTATTTT
CDR3aa: CSVEGDTQYF

j_gene: TRBJ2-2
abundance: few
v_gene: TRBV23-1
d_gene: -
CDR3nt: TGCGCCAGCGAGGACACTTCAGAAAGGACCGGGGAGCTGTTTTTT
CDR3aa: CASEDTSERTGELFF

j_gene: TRBJ2-3
abundance: few
v_gene: TRBV29-1
d_gene: -
CDR3nt: TGCAGCGTTGTAGGTGGGGTGGGAACAGATACGCAGTATTTT
CDR3aa: CSVVGGVGTDTQYF

j_gene: TRBJ2-7
abundance: -
v_gene: TRBV5-1
d_gene: -
CDR3nt: TGCGCCAGCAGCTCGGAATCCTACGAGCAGTACTTC
CDR3aa: CASSSESYEQYF

j_gene: TRBJ1-2
abundance: -
v_gene: TRBV5-1
d_gene: -
CDR3nt: TGCGCCAGCAGCTTGTTTTCTGGCAGGACATACTATGGCTACACCTTC
CDR3aa: CASSLFSGRTYYGYTF